Each of the 16 T cell receptor beta chains below was sequenced from the same sample in a study of chemoradiotherapy in HPV16-positive cancers. Clones were read by immunoSEQ multiplex PCR, and TCRdb kept only the in-frame ones, dropping some. The sample lists about 9,200 clones; around 75% were seen once. Source: tumor tissue, taken from a patient who underwent chemoradiotherapy. These receptors all come from a human donor with HPV-associated anogenital cancer.

This clone is a singleton in its sample. The chain carries TRBV7-9 and TRBJ2-1; no clear D gene. Germline assignment: CDR1 SEHNR and CDR2 FQNEAQ (reference sequence). This CDR3 is 15 amino acids long. V was shortened by 1 base and J by 0 bases, with 7 bases between the two germline ends. The CDR3 sequence: CASSLDHSSYNEQFF. In nucleotides, the CDR3 is TGTGCCAGCAGCTTAGATCACTCCTCCTACAATGAGCAGTTCTTC.

The V call is TRBV19, the J call TRBJ1-2; TRBD1 is a possible D gene (5 bases). Germline loops: CDR1 LNHDA, CDR2 SQIVND (reference sequence). Trimming removed 7 bases at V and 4 bases at J, with 19 bases between. The CDR3 is 15 amino acids. The CDR3 DNA sequence: TGTGCCAGTATCCCGGGGGGGGGAAGTAGCTATGGCTACACCTTC. Protein product: CASIPGGGSSYGYTF. Combining the CDR3 with reference TRBV19 and TRBJ1-2 gives the whole variable domain DGGITQSPKYLFRKEGQNVTLSCEQNLNHDAMYWYRQDPGQGLRLIYYSQIVNDFQKGDIAEGYSVSREKKESFPLTVTSAQKNPTAFYLCASIPGGGSSYGYTFGSGTRLTVV.

CDR3 sequence: CASSQSNYGYTF. CDR3 bases: TGTGCCAGCAGCCAGTCTAACTATGGCTACACCTTC. The V and J genes are TRBV21-1 and TRBJ1-2; no DNA check was done on the table's D call, TRBD1. TRBV21-1 is annotated as a pseudogene. CDR3 size: 12 residues.

This chain uses TRBV5-6 with TRBJ2-7; TRBD1 might be the D (5 bases). The germline gives CDR1 SGHDT, CDR2 YYEEEE. V shed 1 base and J shed 0 bases, with 11 bases lying between them. The CDR3 has 15 amino acids. The chain's CDR3 is CASSLQGVSSYEQYF. The CDR3, as DNA: TGTGCCAGCAGCTTGCAGGGCGTTAGCTCCTACGAGCAGTACTTC.

The genes are TRBV10-3 and TRBJ1-4; 9 nucleotides align to TRBD1. V was clipped by 5 bases and J by 6 bases; unmatched bases: 4. The CDR3 is 14 residues long. CDR1 ENHRY and CDR2 SYGVKD come from the germline V gene. DNA of the CDR3: TGTGCCATCAGTCGGAGACAGGGGGATGAAAAACTGTTTTTT. Translated: CAISRRQGDEKLFF.

The rearrangement uses TRBV9 and TRBJ1-4; D unresolved. Germline V gene sequence: CDR1 SGDLS, CDR2 YYNGEE. The CDR3 extends over 15 amino acids. Trimming pared 3 bases from V and 2 bases from J, leaving 11 bases between. CDR3 protein: CASSGQPETNEKLFF. CDR3 coding DNA: TGTGCCAGCAGCGGTCAACCGGAGACTAATGAAAAACTGTTTTTT. The full variable domain, with the rest looked up from reference TRBV9 and TRBJ1-4, is DSGVTQTPKHLITATGQRVTLRCSPRSGDLSVYWYQQSLDQGLQFLIQYYNGEERAKGNILERFSAQQFPDLHSELNLSSLELGDSALYFCASSGQPETNEKLFFGSGTQLSVL.

This clone came up a few times. The chain is built from TRBV7-8 and TRBJ2-7; D may match TRBD1 or TRBD2 (5 bases each). Germline V gene sequence: CDR1 SGHVS, CDR2 FQNEAQ. The CDR3 contains 14 residues. The V and J ends lost 5 bases and 2 bases respectively, with 13 bases between them. CDR3: CASSPRDGAYEQYF. In nucleotides, the CDR3 is TGTGCCAGCAGCCCGAGGGACGGTGCCTACGAGCAGTACTTC.

The rearrangement links TRBV7-2 to TRBJ2-1, with D possibly TRBD2 on 6 matching bases. The CDR3 runs to 14 residues. The germline CDR1 and CDR2 sequences are SGHTA and FQGNSA. With 5 bases removed from V and 7 bases from J, the gap between germline ends came to 15 bases. CDR3 amino acids: CASSPNHLANEQFF. The CDR3 coding sequence is TGTGCCAGCAGCCCGAACCATCTAGCGAATGAGCAGTTCTTC.

This clone was detected only a few times. The rearrangement links TRBV6-5 to TRBJ1-1; D is undetermined. V was shortened by 2 bases and J by 0 bases, with 7 bases between the two germline ends. Germline lookup yields CDR1 MNHEY and CDR2 SVGAGI. The CDR3 runs to 14 residues. The CDR3 loop reads CASSYSGMNTEAFF. CDR3 DNA: TGTGCCAGCAGTTACAGCGGGATGAACACTGAAGCTTTCTTT.

The DNA for the CDR3 is TGTGCCAGTAGTATAGATCGGTATGCGTTTGGCTACACCTTC. This codes for CASSIDRYAFGYTF. V and J are TRBV19 and TRBJ1-2; D is unresolved. Germline-derived CDR1 and CDR2 are LNHDA and SQIVND (reference sequence). V was pared by 0 bases and J by 7 bases, with 12 bases between. CDR3 length: 14 residues.

The gene calls are TRBV2 and TRBJ1-2; tentative D call: TRBD1 (6 bases). The CDR3 covers 15 residues. V gave up 6 bases and J gave up 0 bases, with 14 bases separating them. The germline CDR1 and CDR2 sequences are SNHLY and FYNNEI. CDR3: CASRRQELPNYGYTF. CDR3 DNA sequence: TGTGCCAGCAGGCGACAGGAACTTCCTAACTATGGCTACACCTTC.

The V call is TRBV7-2, the J call TRBJ2-7; 9 bases fit TRBD1. Germline-derived CDR1 and CDR2 are SGHTA and FQGNSA. The CDR3 spans 13 residues. V lost 5 bases and J lost 2; bases outside the gene matches: 1. The CDR3 DNA is TGTGCCAGCAGCAGACAGGGGGCCTACGAGCAGTACGTC. Amino acids: CASSRQGAYEQYV.

The CDR3 coding sequence is TGTGCCAGCAGCCTCCGCGATGAGCAGTTCTTC. This gives the protein CASSLRDEQFF. V gene TRBV11-3 combines with J gene TRBJ2-1; D unclear. CDR3 size: 11 residues. CDR1 and CDR2 (germline): SGHNT, YENEEA. Deletions cut 5 bases from V and 8 bases from J, with 7 bases between.

The chain employs TRBV30 and TRBJ1-1; unclear D gene. The germline V and J ends were trimmed by 3 bases and 2 bases, with 13 bases remaining between them. CDR3 size: 14 residues. From germline, CDR1 is GTSNPN and CDR2 SVGIG (reference sequence). The CDR3 DNA reads as TGTGCCTGGAGAACCTGGACGGGTAACACTGAAGCTTTCTTT. Translation: CAWRTWTGNTEAFF.

V gene TRBV6-6 combines with J gene TRBJ2-3; tentatively, D is TRBD1 (6 bases). V was trimmed by 5 bases and J by 12 bases, leaving 21 bases between them. The CDR3 extends over 14 amino acids. Per the germline V gene, CDR1 is MNHNY and CDR2 is SVGAGI (reference sequence). Written as DNA, the CDR3 is TGTGCCAGCAGTCAACTGGACAGACAGATCAATCAGTATTTT. Protein: CASSQLDRQINQYF.

The V and J genes are TRBV11-2 and TRBJ2-3, with 12 bases that match TRBD2. This CDR3 is built from 19 residues. The V gene end was trimmed by 6 bases and the J gene end by 4 bases; junction bases not matched to a gene: 17. Per germline, CDR1 SGHAT and CDR2 FQNNGV. CDR3 protein: CASSFAKPMLAGGPDTQYF. CDR3 sequence (DNA): TGTGCCAGCAGTTTCGCGAAACCAATGCTAGCGGGAGGGCCAGATACGCAGTATTTT.